The 3 T cell receptor beta chains in this list originate from one sample, sequenced in a study of cytomegalovirus exposure and HLA in healthy donors. A multiplex PCR was run with 60 Vbeta primers and 13 Jbeta primers. Sequenced by immunoSEQ multiplex PCR; TCRdb stores in-frame clones only, minus some. The data show more than 150,000 clones, 81% seen once. The sample was PBMCs. The receptors here all came from a man aged 45 to 65 in good health and CMV-seronegative.

V is TRBV20-1 and J is TRBJ2-5; the D is unclear. With 7 bases removed from V and 5 bases from J, the gap between germline ends came to 11 bases. CDR3 length equals 11 residues. Germline lookup yields CDR1 DFQATT and CDR2 SNEGSKA (reference sequence). The CDR3 region has the DNA TGCAGTGTCGTGAAAGAGGAGACCCAGTACTTC. It yields the protein CSVVKEETQYF.

The chain carries TRBV27 and TRBJ1-2; D gene ambiguous. Germline values: CDR1 MNHEY, CDR2 SMNVEV (reference sequence). The CDR3 is 13 amino acids. The V gene lost 0 bases and the J gene lost 1 base, with 3 bases spanning the gap. The CDR3 region is CASSLSGNYGYTF. The CDR3 nucleotides are TGTGCCAGCAGTTTATCCGGTAACTATGGCTACACCTTC.

The chain has TRBV19 and TRBJ1-5, with TRBD1 identical over 8 bases. Germline V lookup: CDR1 LNHDA, CDR2 SQIVND (reference sequence). V shed 6 bases, J shed 6 bases, and the junction held 10 bases outside the gene matches. This CDR3 region has 15 residues. In nucleotides, the CDR3 is TGTGCCAGTAGAGAATACTGGACAGGGTCTCAGCCCCAGCATTTT. Translating gives CASREYWTGSQPQHF.